The present T cell receptor beta chain was sequenced within a study of blood T cell repertoires in COVID-19. For the study at large: Material from acute and convalescent COVID-19 was sourced from the United States, Italy and Spain. In each case, the material was cDNA or gDNA derived from T cells, B-cell-depleted T cells, or PBMCs.

The authors' processing: For nucleated cells, counts were estimated from reference gene primer amplification. Sequencing used immunoSEQ multiplex PCR; TCRdb keeps in-frame clones, though not all of them. Clone size and V and J calls were adopted from that table, with D and trimming inferred from the DNA. Of fewer than 100,000 clones listed, 75% to 85% were seen once; the top ten hold about 20%. The CDR3 spans 16 residues. Germline-derived CDR1 and CDR2 are KGHSH and LQKENI. The V segment lost 6 bases and the J segment 3 bases; nucleotides outside the gene matches: 6. V gene TRBV18 combines with J gene TRBJ1-6, with TRBD1 identical over 9 bases. The source material was peripheral blood. The sequence derives from a woman between 50 and 59 years old with acute or convalescent COVID-19. In DNA, the CDR3 is TGTGCCAGCTCCAAACAGGGGGCCGTCTATAATTCACCCCTCCACTTT. Residues: CASSKQGAVYNSPLHF.